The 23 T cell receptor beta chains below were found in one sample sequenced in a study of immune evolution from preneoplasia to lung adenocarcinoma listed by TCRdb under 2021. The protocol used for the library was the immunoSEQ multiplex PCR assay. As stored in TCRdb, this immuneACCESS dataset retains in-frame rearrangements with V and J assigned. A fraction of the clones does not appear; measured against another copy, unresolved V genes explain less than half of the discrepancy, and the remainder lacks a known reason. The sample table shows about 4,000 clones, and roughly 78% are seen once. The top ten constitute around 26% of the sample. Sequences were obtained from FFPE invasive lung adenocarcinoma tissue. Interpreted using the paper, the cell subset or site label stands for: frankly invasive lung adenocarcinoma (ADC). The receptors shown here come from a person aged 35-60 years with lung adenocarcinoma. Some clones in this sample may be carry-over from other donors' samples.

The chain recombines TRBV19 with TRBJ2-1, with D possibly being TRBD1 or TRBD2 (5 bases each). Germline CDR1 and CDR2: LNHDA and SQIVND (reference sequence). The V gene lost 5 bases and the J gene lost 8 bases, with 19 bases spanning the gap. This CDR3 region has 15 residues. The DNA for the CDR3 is TGTGCCAGTAGTCCCACGGGAAGGGACGGCGATGAGCAGTTCTTC. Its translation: CASSPTGRDGDEQFF.

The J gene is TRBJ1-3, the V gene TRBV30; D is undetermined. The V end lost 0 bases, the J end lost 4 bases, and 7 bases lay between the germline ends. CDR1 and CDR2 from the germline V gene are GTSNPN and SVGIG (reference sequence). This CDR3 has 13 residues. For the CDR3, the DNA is TGTGCCTGGAGTGTGGAGGTCGGAAACACCATATATTTT. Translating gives CAWSVEVGNTIYF.

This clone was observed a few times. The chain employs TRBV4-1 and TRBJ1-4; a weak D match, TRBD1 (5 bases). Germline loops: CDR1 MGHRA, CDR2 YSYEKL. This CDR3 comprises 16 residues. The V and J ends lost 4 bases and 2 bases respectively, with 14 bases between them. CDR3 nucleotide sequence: TGCGCCAGCAGCCTAAGGGGAGGCCGTACTAATGAAAAACTGTTTTTT. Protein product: CASSLRGGRTNEKLFF.

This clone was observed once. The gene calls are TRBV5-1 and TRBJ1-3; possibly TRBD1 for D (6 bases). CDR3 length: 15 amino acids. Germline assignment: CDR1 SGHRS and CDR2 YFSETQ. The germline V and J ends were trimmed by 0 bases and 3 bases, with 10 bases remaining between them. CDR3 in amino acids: CASSLARGIGNTIYF. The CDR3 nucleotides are TGCGCCAGCAGCTTGGCCAGGGGTATTGGAAACACCATATATTTT.

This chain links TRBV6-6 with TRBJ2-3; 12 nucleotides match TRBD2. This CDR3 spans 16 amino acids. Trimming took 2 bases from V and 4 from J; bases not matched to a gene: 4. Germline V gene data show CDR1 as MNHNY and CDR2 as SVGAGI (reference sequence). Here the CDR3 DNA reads TGTGCCAGCAGTTACCCTAGCGGGGGGGCCCCAGATACGCAGTATTTT. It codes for CASSYPSGGAPDTQYF.

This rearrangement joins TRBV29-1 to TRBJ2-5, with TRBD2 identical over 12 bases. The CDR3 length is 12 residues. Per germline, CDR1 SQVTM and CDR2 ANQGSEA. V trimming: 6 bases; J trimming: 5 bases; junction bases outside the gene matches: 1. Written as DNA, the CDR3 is TGCAGCGTACTAGCGGGAGGTGAGACCCAGTACTTC. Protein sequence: CSVLAGGETQYF.

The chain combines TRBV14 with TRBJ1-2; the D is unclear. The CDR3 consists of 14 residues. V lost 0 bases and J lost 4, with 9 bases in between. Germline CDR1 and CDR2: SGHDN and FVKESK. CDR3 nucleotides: TGTGCCAGCAGCCAAGATGCAGAATTCTATGGCTACACCTTC. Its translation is CASSQDAEFYGYTF.

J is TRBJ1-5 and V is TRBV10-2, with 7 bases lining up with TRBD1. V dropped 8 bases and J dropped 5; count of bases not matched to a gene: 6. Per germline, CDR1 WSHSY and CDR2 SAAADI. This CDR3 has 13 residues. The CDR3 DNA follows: TGCGCCAGCCACGCAGGGGGACATCAGCCCCAGCATTTT. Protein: CASHAGGHQPQHF.

The CDR3 DNA sequence: TGTGCCAGCAGCGTTTTTGGTGTTGGAAACACCATATATTTT. This gives the protein CASSVFGVGNTIYF. V usage is TRBV9 and J usage is TRBJ1-3; no clear D. Trimming shortened V by 2 bases and J by 3 bases, and 9 bases separated the two germline ends. This CDR3 is built from 14 residues. Germline V gives CDR1 SGDLS, CDR2 YYNGEE.

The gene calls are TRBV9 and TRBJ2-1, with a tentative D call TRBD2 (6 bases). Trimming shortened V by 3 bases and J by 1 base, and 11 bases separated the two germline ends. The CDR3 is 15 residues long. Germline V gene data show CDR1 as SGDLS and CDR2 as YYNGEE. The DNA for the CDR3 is TGTGCCAGCAGCGCTACTAGCTTGTCCTACAATGAGCAGTTCTTC. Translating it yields CASSATSLSYNEQFF. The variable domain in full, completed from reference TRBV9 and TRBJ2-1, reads DSGVTQTPKHLITATGQRVTLRCSPRSGDLSVYWYQQSLDQGLQFLIQYYNGEERAKGNILERFSAQQFPDLHSELNLSSLELGDSALYFCASSATSLSYNEQFFGPGTRLTVL.

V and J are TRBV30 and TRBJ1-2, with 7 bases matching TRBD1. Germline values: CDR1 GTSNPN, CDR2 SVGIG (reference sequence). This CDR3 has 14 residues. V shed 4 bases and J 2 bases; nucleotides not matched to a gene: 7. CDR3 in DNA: TGTGCCTGGACGGAGGGGGCACCAAACTATGGCTACACCTTC. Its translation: CAWTEGAPNYGYTF. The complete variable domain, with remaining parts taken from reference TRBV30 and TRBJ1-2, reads SQTIHQWPATLVQPVGSPLSLECTVEGTSNPNLYWYRQAAGRGLQLLFYSVGIGQISSEVPQNLSASRPQDRQFILSSKKLLLSDSGFYLCAWTEGAPNYGYTFGSGTRLTVV.

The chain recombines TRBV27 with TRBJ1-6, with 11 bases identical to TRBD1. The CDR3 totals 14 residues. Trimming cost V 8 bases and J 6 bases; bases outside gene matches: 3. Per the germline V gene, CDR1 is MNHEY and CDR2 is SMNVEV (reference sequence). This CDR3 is CASGQGASNSPLHF. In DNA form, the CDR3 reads TGTGCCAGCGGACAGGGGGCTAGTAATTCACCCCTCCACTTT.

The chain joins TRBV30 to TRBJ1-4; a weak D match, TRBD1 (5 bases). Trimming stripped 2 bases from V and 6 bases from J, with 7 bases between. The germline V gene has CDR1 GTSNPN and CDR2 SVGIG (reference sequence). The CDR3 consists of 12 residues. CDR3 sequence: CAWSPGYEKLFF. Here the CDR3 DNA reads TGTGCCTGGAGTCCAGGGTATGAAAAACTGTTTTTT.

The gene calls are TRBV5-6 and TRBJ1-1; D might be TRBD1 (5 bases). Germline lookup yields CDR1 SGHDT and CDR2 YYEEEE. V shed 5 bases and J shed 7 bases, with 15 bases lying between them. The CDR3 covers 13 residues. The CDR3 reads CASSLPGPSEAFF. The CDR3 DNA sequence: TGTGCCAGCAGTCTGCCAGGGCCGAGTGAAGCTTTCTTT.

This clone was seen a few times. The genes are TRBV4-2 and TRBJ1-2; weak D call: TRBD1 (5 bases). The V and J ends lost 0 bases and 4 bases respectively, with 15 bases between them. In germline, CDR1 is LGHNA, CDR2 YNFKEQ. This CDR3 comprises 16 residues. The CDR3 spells CASSQEGAGKVYGYTF. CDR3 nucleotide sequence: TGTGCCAGCAGCCAAGAAGGTGCAGGGAAGGTCTATGGCTACACCTTC.

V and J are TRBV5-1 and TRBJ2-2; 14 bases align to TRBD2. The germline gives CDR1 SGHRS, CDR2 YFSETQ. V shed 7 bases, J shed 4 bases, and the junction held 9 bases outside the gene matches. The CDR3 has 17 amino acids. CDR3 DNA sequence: TGCGCCAGCCACCCCGGGACTAGCGGGAGAATCACCGGGGAGCTGTTTTTT. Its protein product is CASHPGTSGRITGELFF.

Here the CDR3 DNA reads TGTGCCTGGAGGACTGGGACAGCCGCCTACGAGCAGTACTTC. It encodes CAWRTGTAAYEQYF. The chain combines TRBV30 with TRBJ2-7; 7 bases are shared with TRBD1. The trim removed 3 bases at V and 2 bases at J, leaving 7 bases unmatched. In germline, CDR1 is GTSNPN, CDR2 SVGIG (reference sequence). This CDR3 has 14 residues.

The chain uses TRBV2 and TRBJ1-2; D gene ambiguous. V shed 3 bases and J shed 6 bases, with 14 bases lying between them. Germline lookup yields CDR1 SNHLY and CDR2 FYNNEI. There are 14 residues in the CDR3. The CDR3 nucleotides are TGTGCCAGCAGTGATGAGACATGGACGAATGGCTACACCTTC. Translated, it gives CASSDETWTNGYTF. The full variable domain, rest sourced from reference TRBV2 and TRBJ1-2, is EPEVTQTPSHQVTQMGQEVILRCVPISNHLYFYWYRQILGQKVEFLVSFYNNEISEKSEIFDDQFSVERPDGSNFTLKIRSTKLEDSAMYFCASSDETWTNGYTFGSGTRLTVV.

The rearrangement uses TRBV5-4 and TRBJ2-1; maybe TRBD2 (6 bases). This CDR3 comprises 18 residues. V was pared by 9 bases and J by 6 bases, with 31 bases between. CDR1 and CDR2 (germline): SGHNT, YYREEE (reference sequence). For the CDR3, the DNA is TGTGCCATCATGGGGAGGTTAAGAGGATTGGGAGAAACCAATGAGCAGTTCTTC. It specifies CAIMGRLRGLGETNEQFF.

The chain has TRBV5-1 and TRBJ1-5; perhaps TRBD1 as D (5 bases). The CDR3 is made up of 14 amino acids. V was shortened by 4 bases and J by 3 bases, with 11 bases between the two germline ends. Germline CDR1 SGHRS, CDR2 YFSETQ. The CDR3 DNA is TGCGCCAGCAGCGCCGACAGTCTCAATCAGCCCCAGCATTTT. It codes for CASSADSLNQPQHF.

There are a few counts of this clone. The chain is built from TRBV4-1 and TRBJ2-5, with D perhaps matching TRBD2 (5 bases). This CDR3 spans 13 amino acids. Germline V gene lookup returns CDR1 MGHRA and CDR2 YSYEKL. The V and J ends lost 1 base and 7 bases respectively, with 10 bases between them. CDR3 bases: TGCGCCAGCAGCCAAGCCGGGGTGGGGACCCAGTACTTC. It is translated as CASSQAGVGTQYF.

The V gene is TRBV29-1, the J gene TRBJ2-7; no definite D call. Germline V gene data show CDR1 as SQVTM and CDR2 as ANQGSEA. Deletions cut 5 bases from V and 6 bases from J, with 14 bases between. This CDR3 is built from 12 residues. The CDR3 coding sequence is TGCAGCGTTATCCGACTTTCGGGCGAGCAGTACTTC. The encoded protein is CSVIRLSGEQYF.

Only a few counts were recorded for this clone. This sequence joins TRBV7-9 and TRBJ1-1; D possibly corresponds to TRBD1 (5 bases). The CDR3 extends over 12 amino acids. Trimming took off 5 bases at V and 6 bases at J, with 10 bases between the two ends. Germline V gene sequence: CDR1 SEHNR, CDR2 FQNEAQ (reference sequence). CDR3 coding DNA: TGTGCCAGCAGCCCCGGGGGGGCTGAAGCTTTCTTT. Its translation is CASSPGGAEAFF. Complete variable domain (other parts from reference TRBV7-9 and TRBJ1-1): DTGVSQNPRHKITKRGQNVTFRCDPISEHNRLYWYRQTLGQGPEFLTYFQNEAQLEKSRLLSDRFSAERPKGSFSTLEIQRTEQGDSAMYLCASSPGGAEAFFGQGTRLTVV.